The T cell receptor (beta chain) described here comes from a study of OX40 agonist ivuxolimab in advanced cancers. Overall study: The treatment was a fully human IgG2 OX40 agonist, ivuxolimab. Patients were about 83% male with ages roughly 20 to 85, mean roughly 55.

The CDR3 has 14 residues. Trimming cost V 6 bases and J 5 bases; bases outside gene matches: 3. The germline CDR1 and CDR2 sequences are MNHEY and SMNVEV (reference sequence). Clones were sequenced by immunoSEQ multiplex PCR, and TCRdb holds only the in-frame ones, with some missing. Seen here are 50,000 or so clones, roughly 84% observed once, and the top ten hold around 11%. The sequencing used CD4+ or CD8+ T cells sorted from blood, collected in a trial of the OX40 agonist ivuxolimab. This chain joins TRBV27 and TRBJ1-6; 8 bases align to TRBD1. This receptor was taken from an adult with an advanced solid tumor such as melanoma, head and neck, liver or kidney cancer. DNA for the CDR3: TGTGCCAGCAGGGGACAGGTCCATAATTCACCCCTCCACTTT. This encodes CASRGQVHNSPLHF.